The 2 T cell receptor beta chains reported below all come from one sample, sequenced in a study of T cell responses to AZD1222 COVID-19 vaccine. The protocol was immunoSEQ multiplex PCR, while the TCRdb copy is restricted to in-frame clones and leaves out a portion. Of some 120,000 clones listed, around 89% are singletons. Sequenced here: peripheral blood, sampled on day 0 of MenACWY control vaccination. Receptors originate from an adult in good health.

V and J are TRBV13 and TRBJ1-1; no firm D call. This CDR3 has 15 residues. Germline V gene sequence: CDR1 PRHDT, CDR2 FYEKMQ (reference sequence). V lost 5 bases, J lost 3 bases, and 16 bases lay in between. CDR3 residues: CASSVLNPRDTEAFF. CDR3 in DNA: TGTGCCAGCAGCGTGCTGAACCCCAGAGACACTGAAGCTTTCTTT.

The gene calls are TRBV6-5 and TRBJ2-3, with no clear D. The length of the CDR3 is 13 residues. The ends were cut back, 6 bases at V and 1 base at J, with 8 bases in the middle. Germline V gives CDR1 MNHEY, CDR2 SVGAGI. Written as DNA, the CDR3 is TGTGCCAGCAGGCTCTCTGGCACAGATACGCAGTATTTT. Amino acid sequence: CASRLSGTDTQYF.